A selection of T cell receptor beta chains follows, all from one sample in a study of blood T cell repertoires in COVID-19. Some clones are missing from TCRdb's copy, which holds only in-frame ones; the method was immunoSEQ multiplex PCR. The sample has around 250,000 clones; approximately 87% are singletons. The sample comprised peripheral blood. The receptors here all came from a man in his fifties or sixties who had recovered from COVID-19. Each CDR3 is given with its conserved first and last residue. Each record gives: J gene, V gene, D gene, clone size, CDR3 length, CDR3 protein, CDR3 DNA. The D gene is left open where the match is weak. Some rows mark clone size as missing; the rest say once, few, many or name a class of expanded clone.

j_call: TRBJ2-5
v_call: TRBV7-9
d_call: .
clone_size: .
cdr3_length: 15
cdr3_aa: CASSPTWRIFETQYF
cdr3_nt: TGTGCCAGCAGCCCTACTTGGAGGATTTTTGAGACCCAGTACTTC

j_call: TRBJ2-2
v_call: TRBV9
d_call: .
clone_size: .
cdr3_length: 15
cdr3_aa: CASSVSEVNTGELFF
cdr3_nt: TGTGCCAGCAGCGTGTCAGAGGTCAACACCGGGGAGCTGTTTTTT

j_call: TRBJ2-1
v_call: TRBV11-2
d_call: TRBD2
clone_size: .
cdr3_length: 16
cdr3_aa: CASSSASGRVYNEQFF
cdr3_nt: TGTGCCAGCAGCTCAGCTAGCGGGAGGGTCTACAATGAGCAGTTCTTC

j_call: TRBJ1-4
v_call: TRBV25-1
d_call: .
clone_size: .
cdr3_length: 14
cdr3_aa: CASSEVAVNEKLFF
cdr3_nt: TGTGCCAGCAGTGAAGTCGCGGTTAATGAAAAACTGTTTTTT

j_call: TRBJ2-7
v_call: TRBV2
d_call: .
clone_size: few
cdr3_length: 12
cdr3_aa: CASSSGDYEQYF
cdr3_nt: TGTGCCAGCAGTTCCGGGGACTACGAGCAGTACTTC

j_call: TRBJ2-1
v_call: TRBV3-1/TRBV3-2
d_call: TRBD2
clone_size: .
cdr3_length: 16
cdr3_aa: CASSQGGGVSYNEQFF
cdr3_nt: TGTGCCAGCAGCCAAGGCGGGGGGGTGTCCTACAATGAGCAGTTCTTC

j_call: TRBJ2-2
v_call: TRBV11-2
d_call: TRBD2
clone_size: .
cdr3_length: 15
cdr3_aa: CASSPNSGISGELFF
cdr3_nt: TGTGCCAGCAGCCCCAATAGCGGGATTTCTGGGGAGCTGTTTTTT

j_call: TRBJ2-1
v_call: TRBV4-2
d_call: TRBD1
clone_size: .
cdr3_length: 15
cdr3_aa: CASSQAGQGYNEQFF
cdr3_nt: TGTGCCAGCAGCCAAGCGGGACAGGGCTACAATGAGCAGTTCTTC

j_call: TRBJ1-1
v_call: TRBV6-5
d_call: .
clone_size: .
cdr3_length: 13
cdr3_aa: CASRDSWNTEAFF
cdr3_nt: TGTGCCAGCAGGGACTCCTGGAACACTGAAGCTTTCTTT

j_call: TRBJ2-2
v_call: TRBV10-3
d_call: TRBD2
clone_size: .
cdr3_length: 16
cdr3_aa: CAISESRRESTGELFF
cdr3_nt: TGTGCCATCAGTGAGTCGAGGCGGGAGTCTACCGGGGAGCTGTTTTTT

j_call: TRBJ1-2
v_call: TRBV6-5
d_call: TRBD1
clone_size: .
cdr3_length: 12
cdr3_aa: CASSWGQGGYTF
cdr3_nt: TGTGCCAGCAGTTGGGGACAGGGTGGCTACACCTTC

j_call: TRBJ2-7
v_call: TRBV6-1
d_call: .
clone_size: .
cdr3_length: 16
cdr3_aa: CASSEEAGSSSYEQYF
cdr3_nt: TGTGCCAGCAGTGAAGAAGCGGGTTCCAGCTCCTACGAGCAGTACTTC

j_call: TRBJ2-2
v_call: TRBV14
d_call: .
clone_size: .
cdr3_length: 15
cdr3_aa: CASSQVYGNTGELFF
cdr3_nt: TGTGCCAGCAGCCAAGTTTACGGGAACACCGGGGAGCTGTTTTTT

j_call: TRBJ1-2
v_call: TRBV25-1
d_call: TRBD1
clone_size: .
cdr3_length: 16
cdr3_aa: CASRGAGTGSNYGYTF
cdr3_nt: TGTGCCAGCAGGGGAGCCGGGACAGGGTCTAACTATGGCTACACCTTC

j_call: TRBJ1-1
v_call: TRBV10-3
d_call: TRBD1
clone_size: few
cdr3_length: 14
cdr3_aa: CAIRQGVGNTEAFF
cdr3_nt: TGTGCAATTAGACAGGGCGTGGGAAACACTGAAGCTTTCTTT

j_call: TRBJ1-6
v_call: TRBV6-5
d_call: .
clone_size: .
cdr3_length: 12
cdr3_aa: CASREIDSPLHF
cdr3_nt: TGTGCCAGCAGGGAGATTGATTCACCCCTCCACTTT

j_call: TRBJ1-2
v_call: TRBV30
d_call: .
clone_size: .
cdr3_length: 11
cdr3_aa: CAWSVGSGYTF
cdr3_nt: TGTGCCTGGAGCGTAGGTAGCGGCTACACCTTC

j_call: TRBJ1-6
v_call: TRBV11-2
d_call: .
clone_size: few
cdr3_length: 15
cdr3_aa: CASSSLRHEGAPLHF
cdr3_nt: TGTGCCAGCAGCTCTTTACGCCATGAGGGCGCACCCCTCCACTTT

j_call: TRBJ2-1
v_call: TRBV28
d_call: TRBD2
clone_size: once
cdr3_length: 15
cdr3_aa: CASKHPSGGKNEQFF
cdr3_nt: TGTGCCAGCAAGCACCCTAGCGGGGGGAAGAATGAGCAGTTCTTC

j_call: TRBJ2-2
v_call: TRBV6-5
d_call: .
clone_size: .
cdr3_length: 15
cdr3_aa: CASSYDSSNTGELFF
cdr3_nt: TGTGCCAGCAGTTACGACTCCTCGAACACCGGGGAGCTGTTTTTT

j_call: TRBJ1-2
v_call: TRBV19
d_call: .
clone_size: .
cdr3_length: 13
cdr3_aa: CASSIVPGNGYTF
cdr3_nt: TGTGCCAGTAGTATAGTTCCAGGGAATGGCTACACCTTC

j_call: TRBJ2-1
v_call: TRBV12-3/TRBV12-4
d_call: .
clone_size: .
cdr3_length: 13
cdr3_aa: CASKTDTYNEQFF
cdr3_nt: TGTGCCAGCAAGACAGATACCTACAATGAGCAGTTCTTC

j_call: TRBJ2-1
v_call: TRBV5-5
d_call: .
clone_size: .
cdr3_length: 13
cdr3_aa: CASSIGPDNEQFF
cdr3_nt: TGTGCCAGCAGCATTGGGCCCGACAATGAGCAGTTCTTC

j_call: TRBJ2-5
v_call: TRBV28
d_call: .
clone_size: .
cdr3_length: 11
cdr3_aa: CASSPLGTQYF
cdr3_nt: TGTGCCAGCAGTCCACTCGGGACCCAGTACTTC

j_call: TRBJ1-4
v_call: TRBV19
d_call: .
clone_size: .
cdr3_length: 16
cdr3_aa: CASNHRTGTTNEKLFF
cdr3_nt: TGTGCCAGTAACCATCGAACAGGGACAACTAATGAAAAACTGTTTTTT

j_call: TRBJ1-1
v_call: TRBV10-3
d_call: TRBD1
clone_size: .
cdr3_length: 13
cdr3_aa: CAISDRANTEAFF
cdr3_nt: TGTGCCATCTCAGACAGGGCGAACACTGAAGCTTTCTTT

j_call: TRBJ2-2
v_call: TRBV6-5
d_call: TRBD2
clone_size: .
cdr3_length: 16
cdr3_aa: CASSSSSGSPTGELFF
cdr3_nt: TGTGCCAGCAGTTCCTCAAGCGGGAGCCCCACCGGGGAGCTGTTTTTT

j_call: TRBJ2-1
v_call: TRBV5-1
d_call: TRBD1
clone_size: few
cdr3_length: 13
cdr3_aa: CASSAGQANEQFF
cdr3_nt: TGCGCCAGCAGCGCGGGACAGGCTAATGAGCAGTTCTTC

j_call: TRBJ2-2
v_call: TRBV27
d_call: TRBD1
clone_size: .
cdr3_length: 15
cdr3_aa: CASSLPGGKSGELFF
cdr3_nt: TGTGCCAGCAGTTTACCAGGGGGCAAATCCGGGGAGCTGTTTTTT

j_call: TRBJ1-1
v_call: TRBV30
d_call: TRBD1
clone_size: .
cdr3_length: 14
cdr3_aa: CAWSVRGPSTEAFF
cdr3_nt: TGTGCCTGGAGTGTTAGGGGGCCGAGCACTGAAGCTTTCTTT

j_call: TRBJ2-1
v_call: TRBV6-1
d_call: TRBD2
clone_size: .
cdr3_length: 16
cdr3_aa: CASSVGLAGVQNEQFF
cdr3_nt: TGTGCCAGCAGTGTGGGACTAGCGGGGGTTCAGAATGAGCAGTTCTTC

j_call: TRBJ1-5
v_call: TRBV28
d_call: TRBD1
clone_size: .
cdr3_length: 15
cdr3_aa: CASSLSGGPFSPQHF
cdr3_nt: TGTGCCAGCAGTTTATCAGGGGGCCCTTTCTCGCCCCAGCATTTT

j_call: TRBJ2-5
v_call: TRBV18
d_call: TRBD2
clone_size: .
cdr3_length: 14
cdr3_aa: CASSPSGGQETQYF
cdr3_nt: TGTGCCAGCTCACCTAGCGGGGGGCAAGAGACCCAGTACTTC